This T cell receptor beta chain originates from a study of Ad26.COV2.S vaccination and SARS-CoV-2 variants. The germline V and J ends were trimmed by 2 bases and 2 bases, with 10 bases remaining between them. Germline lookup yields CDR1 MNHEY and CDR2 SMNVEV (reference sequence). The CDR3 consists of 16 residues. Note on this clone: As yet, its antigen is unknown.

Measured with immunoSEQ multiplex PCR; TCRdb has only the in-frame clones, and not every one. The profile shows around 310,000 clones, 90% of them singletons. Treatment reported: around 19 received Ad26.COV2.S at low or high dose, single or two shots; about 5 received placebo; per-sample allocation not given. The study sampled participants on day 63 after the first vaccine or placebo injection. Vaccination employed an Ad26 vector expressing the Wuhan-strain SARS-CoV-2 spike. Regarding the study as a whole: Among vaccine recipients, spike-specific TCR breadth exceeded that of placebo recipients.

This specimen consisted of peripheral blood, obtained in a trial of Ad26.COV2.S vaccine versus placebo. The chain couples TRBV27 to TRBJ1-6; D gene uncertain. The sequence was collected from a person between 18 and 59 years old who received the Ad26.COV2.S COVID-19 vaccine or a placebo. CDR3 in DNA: TGTGCCAGCAGTTTACGGTCGGTACCCTATAATTCACCCCTCCACTTT. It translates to CASSLRSVPYNSPLHF.